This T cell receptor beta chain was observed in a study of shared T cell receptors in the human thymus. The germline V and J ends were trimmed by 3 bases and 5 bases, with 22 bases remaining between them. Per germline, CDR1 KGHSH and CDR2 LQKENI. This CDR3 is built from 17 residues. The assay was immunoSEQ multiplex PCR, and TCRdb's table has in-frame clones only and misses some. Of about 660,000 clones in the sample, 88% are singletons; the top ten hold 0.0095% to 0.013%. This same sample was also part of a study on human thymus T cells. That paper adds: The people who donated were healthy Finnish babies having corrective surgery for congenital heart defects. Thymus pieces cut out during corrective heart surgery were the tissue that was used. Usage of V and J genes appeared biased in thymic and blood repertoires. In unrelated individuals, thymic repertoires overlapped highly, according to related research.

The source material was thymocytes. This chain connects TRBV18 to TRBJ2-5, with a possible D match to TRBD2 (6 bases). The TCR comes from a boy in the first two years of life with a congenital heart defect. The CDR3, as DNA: TGTGCCAGCTCACCTGGCGGGGATCGGGTTATCGCGGAGACCCAGTACTTC. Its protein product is CASSPGGDRVIAETQYF.